The source of this T cell receptor beta chain is a study of blood T cells in healthy people across ages. As concerns this clonotype: Its antigen is not known.

The germline V gene encodes CDR1 SGHRS and CDR2 YFSETQ. CDR3 length: 16 residues. The ends were cut back, 0 bases at V and 0 bases at J, with 9 bases in the middle. The authors extracted at least 5 micrograms of total RNA per sample. Using a J-beta primer mix together with a sample-barcoded 5' primer, a second PCR was run for roughly 6 to 12 cycles. There were at least 3 million CDR3-containing paired-end reads obtained from each sample. Each CDR3 protein gets one entry after TCRdb re-called the 5' RACE reads with MiXCR. In the table there are about 1.1 million distinct CDR3 sequences, roughly two fifths of which are singletons. Findings of the study overall: Strongly correlated with naive T cell percentage was TCR beta diversity.

This receptor was identified in a man between 18 and 35 years old in good health. The chain has TRBV5-1 and TRBJ2-2; D may be TRBD2 (6 bases). Sequencing was done on a sample of blood. The CDR3 is CASSLGPGANTGELFF. DNA for the CDR3: TGCGCCAGCAGCTTGGGTCCGGGAGCGAACACCGGGGAGCTGTTTTTT.